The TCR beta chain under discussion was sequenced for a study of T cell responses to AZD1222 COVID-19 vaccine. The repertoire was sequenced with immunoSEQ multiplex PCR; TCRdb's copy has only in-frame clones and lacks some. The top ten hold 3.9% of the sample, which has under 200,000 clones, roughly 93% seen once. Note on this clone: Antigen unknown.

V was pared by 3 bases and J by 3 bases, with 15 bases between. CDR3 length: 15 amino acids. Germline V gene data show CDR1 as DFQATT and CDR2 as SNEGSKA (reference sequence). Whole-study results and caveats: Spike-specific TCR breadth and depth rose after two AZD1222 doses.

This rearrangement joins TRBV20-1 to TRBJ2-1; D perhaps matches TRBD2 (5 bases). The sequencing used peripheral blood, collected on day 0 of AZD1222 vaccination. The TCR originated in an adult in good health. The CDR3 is CSASSLPDFYNEQFF. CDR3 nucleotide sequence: TGCAGTGCTAGTAGTCTCCCGGACTTCTACAATGAGCAGTTCTTC.